The 19 T cell receptor beta chains listed next were all sequenced from one sample in a study of neurological immune-mediated disorders. A single record per CDR3 protein comes from TCRdb applying MiXCR to the 5' RACE reads. The table has about 55,000 distinct CDR3 sequences, around 4% seen once. The sequencing input was PBMCs. The receptors stem from a man aged 25 to 40 with multiple sclerosis.

This clonotype was picked up many times. The CDR3 nucleotides are TGCGCCAGCAGCTTGGCCCTTGGGAGGGGGACCTACGAGCAGTACTTC. Protein sequence: CASSLALGRGTYEQYF. This chain connects TRBV5-1 to TRBJ2-7; D is perhaps TRBD2 (7 bases). Trimming cost V 0 bases and J 2 bases, with 15 bases left between them. In germline, CDR1 is SGHRS, CDR2 YFSETQ. The CDR3 contains 16 residues.

This clonotype appeared many times. The chain links TRBV7-9 to TRBJ1-1; no definite D call. The CDR3 totals 13 residues. Germline CDR1 is SEHNR and CDR2 is FQNEAQ (reference sequence). Trimming removed 6 bases from V and 1 base from J, with 9 bases in between. CDR3 nucleotide sequence: TGTGCCAGCAGGAAACCAGGGAACACTGAAGCTTTCTTT. As protein: CASRKPGNTEAFF.

This clonotype was counted at least ten times. V usage is TRBV6-5 and J usage is TRBJ1-2; possible D gene TRBD1, 6 bases. The V end lost 2 bases, the J end lost 6 bases, and 10 bases lay between the germline ends. The germline CDR1 and CDR2 sequences are MNHEY and SVGAGI. CDR3 length: 13 amino acids. The CDR3 DNA reads TGTGCCAGCAGTTACAACCACAGGGATGGCTACACCTTC. It translates to CASSYNHRDGYTF.

This clonotype occurred many times. The genes are TRBV11-2 and TRBJ1-2; no clear D gene. V gave up 1 base and J gave up 8 bases, with 11 bases separating them. Looked up from germline, CDR1 is SGHAT and CDR2 is FQNNGV. The CDR3 consists of 13 residues. The CDR3 reads CASSLARMGGYTF. In nucleotides, the CDR3 is TGTGCCAGCAGCTTAGCCCGGATGGGGGGCTACACCTTC.

This clonotype came up many times. The chain combines TRBV12-5 with TRBJ1-5; possible D gene TRBD1, 5 bases. Trimming took 6 bases from V and 0 from J, leaving 12 bases between them. CDR1 and CDR2 from the germline V gene are LGHNT and FRNRAP. This CDR3 contains 15 residues. The CDR3 region has the DNA TGTGCTAGTGGCCGGGACGGAAATAGCAATCAGCCCCAGCATTTT. Residues: CASGRDGNSNQPQHF.

In its sample, this clonotype was seen many times. The V gene is TRBV19, the J gene TRBJ1-5; 7 bases are shared with TRBD1. Per the germline V gene, CDR1 is LNHDA and CDR2 is SQIVND (reference sequence). The ends lost 5 bases at V and 0 bases at J; junction bases unmatched: 4. CDR3 length: 15 residues. Here the CDR3 reads CASSETGNSNQPQHF. CDR3 coding DNA: TGTGCCAGTAGTGAGACAGGGAATAGCAATCAGCCCCAGCATTTT.

This clonotype was detected many times. The genes are TRBV30 and TRBJ1-2; D unclear. This CDR3 has 16 residues. Germline assignment: CDR1 GTSNPN and CDR2 SVGIG (reference sequence). The V end was cut by 4 bases, the J end by 0 bases, with 18 bases between. CDR3 loop: CAWTPGSGLTNYGYTF. The CDR3 DNA sequence: TGTGCCTGGACCCCAGGATCCGGACTTACTAACTATGGCTACACCTTC.

This clonotype was observed at least ten times. The chain links TRBV9 to TRBJ2-1, with 7 positions matching TRBD1. Germline V gene data show CDR1 as SGDLS and CDR2 as YYNGEE. The CDR3 extends over 15 amino acids. The trim removed 4 bases at V and 4 bases at J, leaving 8 bases unmatched. The CDR3 DNA follows: TGTGCCAGCAGCAAAGGGGGCGGAAGATACAATGAGCAGTTCTTC. Translated: CASSKGGGRYNEQFF.

This clonotype has at least ten counts. This chain joins TRBV5-1 and TRBJ2-2, with 9 positions matching TRBD2. The V and J ends lost 1 base and 4 bases, in that order; junction bases with no gene match: 8. The germline gives CDR1 SGHRS, CDR2 YFSETQ. The CDR3 runs 17 residues. The CDR3 DNA reads TGCGCCAGCAGCTTGTGGGGACTAGCTGCTATCACCGGGGAGCTGTTTTTT. It specifies CASSLWGLAAITGELFF.

The chain links TRBV14 to TRBJ2-7; the D is unclear. CDR1 SGHDN and CDR2 FVKESK come from the germline V gene. The CDR3 extends over 13 amino acids. V was cut by 1 base and J by 2 bases, with 6 bases left in between. The CDR3 DNA follows: TGTGCCAGCAGCCAAGGGCCTCCCTACGAGCAGTACTTC. Its translation: CASSQGPPYEQYF.

This clonotype has a handful of counts. J is TRBJ2-1 and V is TRBV28, with 10 positions matching TRBD2. The CDR3 runs 15 residues. The ends lost 4 bases at V and 8 bases at J; junction bases unmatched: 8. Germline V lookup: CDR1 MDHEN, CDR2 SYDVKM. The DNA of the CDR3 is TGTGCCAGCAGTTACCTTAGCGGGAGGTTCTATGAGCAGTTCTTC. This codes for CASSYLSGRFYEQFF.

Concerning this clonotype: Here the CDR3 omits its conserved ending phenylalanine or tryptophan, so a read error is the likely source. The DNA is left out, because the CDR3 cannot be placed on it with certainty; the CDR3 is given as TCRdb lists it. This CDR3 is CASSFYICSAAEGSPNYGYTN. The rearrangement links TRBV9 to TRBJ1-2. CDR1 is SGDLS and CDR2 is YYNGEE in the germline V gene. Inclusive of both ends, the CDR3 amounts to 21 amino acids.

V gene TRBV10-2 combines with J gene TRBJ2-7; tentative D call: TRBD1 (6 bases). This CDR3 has 13 amino acids. Trimming shortened V by 6 bases and J by 5 bases, and 14 bases separated the two germline ends. Germline V lookup: CDR1 WSHSY, CDR2 SAAADI. CDR3 in amino acids: CASRNAGVHEQYF. CDR3 nucleotides: TGCGCCAGCAGGAATGCAGGGGTTCACGAGCAGTACTTC.

This clonotype was recorded at least ten times. The chain couples TRBV20-1 to TRBJ1-2; TRBD1 agrees at 9 bases. This CDR3 comprises 14 residues. Germline CDR1 is DFQATT and CDR2 is SNEGSKA (reference sequence). The V gene end was trimmed by 5 bases and the J gene end by 3 bases; junction bases not matched to a gene: 7. In nucleotides, the CDR3 is TGCAGTGCTTCCACAGGGGGCAGGGACTATGGCTACACCTTC. Translation: CSASTGGRDYGYTF.

A word on this clonotype: This could be a read error, since a much larger clone is one nucleotide away. This rearrangement joins TRBV7-2 to TRBJ1-5; TRBD1 might be the D (6 bases). The CDR3 spans 15 residues. Germline loops: CDR1 SGHTA, CDR2 FQGNSA. The CDR3 is CASSLVGQLNQPQNF. Here the CDR3 DNA reads TGTGCCAGCAGCTTAGTCGGACAGCTCAATCAGCCCCAGAATTTT.

This clonotype was seen at least ten times. V gene TRBV12-3 or TRBV12-4 combines with J gene TRBJ1-5, with a tentative D call TRBD1 (5 bases). V lost 6 bases, J lost 8 bases, and 23 bases lay in between. There are 16 residues in the CDR3. The CDR3 DNA follows: TGTGCCAGCAGCGGTAGGTTGGCAGGGTTAGAGAAGCCCCAGCATTTT. Translating gives CASSGRLAGLEKPQHF.

There are many counts of this clonotype. This sequence joins TRBV27 and TRBJ1-1, with 7 bases that match TRBD1. The junction had 5 bases not matched to a gene; V was cut back by 6 bases and J by 4 bases. This CDR3 contains 13 residues. Germline assignment: CDR1 MNHEY and CDR2 SMNVEV (reference sequence). CDR3 sequence: CASRASGGTEAFF. DNA of the CDR3: TGTGCCAGCAGGGCCTCAGGGGGCACTGAAGCTTTCTTT.

This clonotype was counted many times. The chain is built from TRBV20-1 and TRBJ1-2, with D unresolved. The CDR3 loop spans 13 amino acids. V was trimmed by 8 bases and J by 4 bases, leaving 17 bases between them. Germline V gene lookup returns CDR1 DFQATT and CDR2 SNEGSKA (reference sequence). The CDR3 nucleotides read TGCAGTTCCCAAGTGGGTTTTGGCTATGGCTACACCTTC. This sequence encodes CSSQVGFGYGYTF.

This rearrangement joins TRBV6-1 to TRBJ2-7; tentatively, D is TRBD1 (6 bases). Trimming pared 6 bases from V and 5 bases from J, leaving 17 bases between. The CDR3 is 14 amino acids. Per germline, CDR1 MNHNS and CDR2 SASEGT. The CDR3 nucleotides are TGTGCCAGCAGGGCAGGGGTCCCCCTGAACGAGCAGTACTTC. This gives the protein CASRAGVPLNEQYF.